The sequence of this T cell receptor beta chain was determined in a study of beta chain features in type 1 diabetes. About the study: Similarity in age, gender and cell yields was seen between patients and healthy donors. Study-wide results and caveats: TCRB CDR3 length was moderately but significantly reduced in all four CD4+ subsets of Type 1 diabetes patients.

Expressed TCRB transcripts were sequenced, since all the RNA that had been isolated was reverse transcribed. Average reads for naive, central memory and regulatory T cell samples were about 3.57 million. Clones were sequenced by immunoSEQ multiplex PCR, and TCRdb holds only the in-frame ones, with some missing. The sample carries roughly 700,000 clones, roughly 13% recorded once. The V gene lost 4 bases and the J gene lost 5 bases, with 26 bases spanning the gap. The CDR3 consists of 18 residues. CDR1 and CDR2 (germline): SNHLY, FYNNEI. Using CD45RO/CCR7/CD25/CD127/CD95/CD27, CD4+ naive, central memory, regulatory and stem cell-like memory cells were sorted. To note about this clone: Its target is unknown.

What was sequenced was naive CD4+ T cells from blood. This sequence was found in a man aged 18 to 29 with type 1 diabetes. This chain joins TRBV2 and TRBJ2-5; the D gene could be TRBD1 or TRBD2 (5 bases each). CDR3 DNA: TGTGCCAGCAGTGCCCTACCCCCCGCCGGGACCGGGCAGGAGACCCAGTACTTC. It encodes CASSALPPAGTGQETQYF.